This TCR beta chain was sequenced in a study of T cell responses to AZD1222 COVID-19 vaccine. General study findings and limits: Along spike, vaccine-associated CD4 TCRs were found throughout, with dominance at 160-218 and 743-854. Reports say nearly half of spike-specific TCRs go after unmutated variant regions. Among AZD1222 vaccinees, only 5 or 6 were seropositive at baseline.

Notes on this clone: What it binds is not known.

Clones were sequenced by immunoSEQ multiplex PCR, and TCRdb holds only the in-frame ones, with some missing. The sample has 170,000 or so clones; 75% to 95% are singletons. The CDR3 is 14 residues long. Losses at the gene ends were 7 bases for V and 9 bases for J; bases not matched to a gene: 4. Germline V gene lookup returns CDR1 MNHNY and CDR2 SVGAGI (reference sequence). This TCR was recovered from an adult in good health. The specimen comprised peripheral blood, sampled on day 0 of AZD1222 vaccination. The chain has TRBV6-6 and TRBJ1-6; 12 bases fit TRBD1. The CDR3 spells CASTMGQGASPLHF. CDR3 bases: TGTGCCAGCACTATGGGACAGGGGGCTTCACCCCTCCACTTT.